One sample yielded the 23 T cell receptor beta chains listed below, sequenced in a study of CD8+CD57+ T cells in acquired aplastic anemia. According to the study, genomic DNA was the template for TCR beta VDJ and CDR3 profiling. Each CDR3 protein gets one entry after TCRdb re-called the reads with MiXCR. The table lists 310,000 or so distinct CDR3 sequences, 45% to 65% of them singletons. All patients picked for sequencing had shown, by flow cytometry, an expansion of CD8+CD57+ cells. Sequenced: sorted CD4+, CD8+, or CD8+CD57+ T cells (not recorded which) from PBMCs. Receptors originate from a human donor with aplastic anemia.

There are many counts of this clonotype. The chain links TRBV10-3 to TRBJ2-5; maybe TRBD2 (6 bases). CDR1 and CDR2 (germline): ENHRY, SYGVKD. V was pared by 10 bases and J by 4 bases, with 19 bases between. CDR3 size: 14 residues. The CDR3: CATWTSTGGETQYF. The CDR3 DNA is TGTGCCACTTGGACGTCCACCGGGGGAGAGACCCAGTACTTC.

The rearrangement joins TRBV30 to TRBJ1-2, with 7 bases aligning to TRBD1. CDR1 is GTSNPN, CDR2 SVGIG, per germline (reference sequence). The CDR3 is made up of 15 amino acids. V shed 3 bases, J shed 4 bases, and the junction held 11 bases outside the gene matches. The CDR3 sequence is CAWRPGGTAPYGYTF. The CDR3 nucleotides read TGTGCCTGGAGACCCGGAGGGACAGCCCCCTATGGCTACACCTTC.

The chain has TRBV2 and TRBJ2-7; D perhaps matches TRBD1 (5 bases). This CDR3 is 11 amino acids long. Germline values: CDR1 SNHLY, CDR2 FYNNEI. The CDR3 spells CTRARGNEQYF. CDR3 bases: TGTACCCGGGCTAGGGGAAACGAGCAGTACTTC.

CDR3 in DNA: TGTGCCAGCAGCCTTAGAGGACTAGCGAATGAGCAGTTCTTC. This encodes CASSLRGLANEQFF. The rearrangement links TRBV3-1 to TRBJ2-1; 9 positions agree with TRBD2. Germline CDR1 reads LGHDT; CDR2 reads YNNKEL (reference sequence). This CDR3 contains 14 residues. V was clipped by 4 bases and J by 7 bases; unmatched bases: 5.

In regard to this clonotype: This could be a read error, since a much larger clone is one nucleotide away. Because it lacks the conserved phenylalanine or tryptophan at the end, this CDR3 is likely a read error. The rearrangement links TRBV6-6 to TRBJ2-7, with 8 bases identical to TRBD1. The CDR3 covers 15 residues. With 5 bases clipped from V and 5 bases from J, the junction kept 11 bases outside the gene matches. Germline-derived CDR1 and CDR2 are MNHNY and SVGAGI (reference sequence). DNA of the CDR3: TGTGCCAGCAGTGCAGGGGGCGAGGGGTCCAACGAGCAGTACCTC. Its protein product is CASSAGGEGSNEQYL.

The V and J genes are TRBV20-1 and TRBJ2-4, with D perhaps matching TRBD1 (6 bases). Germline assignment: CDR1 DFQATT and CDR2 SNEGSKA (reference sequence). The V and J ends lost 3 bases and 1 base respectively, with 16 bases between them. The CDR3 consists of 16 residues. Here the CDR3 DNA reads TGCAGTGCTAGTTTTGGGGATAGGGGGGCCAAAAACATTCAGTACTTC. Its protein is CSASFGDRGAKNIQYF.

The sample holds many counts of this clonotype. The V and J genes are TRBV2 and TRBJ1-5; 11 positions match TRBD1. The CDR3 extends over 15 amino acids. The junction had 6 bases not matched to a gene; V was cut back by 9 bases and J by 2 bases. Germline-derived CDR1 and CDR2 are SNHLY and FYNNEI. The CDR3 coding sequence is TGTGCCAGTAGGACAGGGGGCACGGGCAATCAGCCCCAGCATTTT. Protein product: CASRTGGTGNQPQHF.

The chain employs TRBV29-1 and TRBJ2-7; TRBD2 matches 9 bases. This CDR3 has 14 amino acids. The V segment lost 7 bases and the J segment 6 bases; nucleotides outside the gene matches: 13. In germline, CDR1 is SQVTM, CDR2 ANQGSEA. CDR3 residues: CSASLGREGSEQYF. Here the CDR3 DNA reads TGCAGCGCCTCGCTAGGGCGGGAGGGGAGCGAGCAGTACTTC.

The genes are TRBV5-1 and TRBJ2-7; perhaps TRBD1 as D (5 bases). The germline V and J ends were trimmed by 3 bases and 3 bases, with 10 bases remaining between them. The CDR3 loop spans 13 amino acids. The V gene's germline CDR1 is SGHRS and CDR2 YFSETQ. The CDR3 nucleotides read TGCGCCAGCAGCTGGGGCTCGGGCTACGAGCAGTACTTC. As protein: CASSWGSGYEQYF.

This clonotype has ten or more counts. V is TRBV14 and J is TRBJ2-7; 7 bases line up with TRBD2. Germline trimming cut 0 bases from V and 4 bases from J; bases unmatched to any gene: 3. Looked up from germline, CDR1 is SGHDN and CDR2 is FVKESK. This CDR3 has 14 residues. CDR3 DNA sequence: TGTGCCAGCAGCCAAGAGGGGGAGGGTTACGAGCAGTACTTC. Residues: CASSQEGEGYEQYF.

This clonotype was counted many times. J is TRBJ2-2 and V is TRBV5-1, with 11 bases aligning to TRBD1. Trimming at V came to 4 bases and at J to 4 bases, leaving 12 bases not matched to a gene. Germline-derived CDR1 and CDR2 are SGHRS and YFSETQ. There are 18 residues in the CDR3. CDR3 sequence (DNA): TGCGCCAGCAGCCCCCAACCATCGGGACAGGGGGGCACCGGGGAGCTGTTTTTT. It encodes CASSPQPSGQGGTGELFF.

This clonotype occurred once. The chain employs TRBV15 and TRBJ2-1; D uncertain. V dropped 7 bases and J dropped 3 bases, with 4 bases sitting between them. In germline, CDR1 is LNHNV, CDR2 YYDKDF (reference sequence). CDR3 length: 11 residues. In DNA, the CDR3 is TGTGCCACCACCTACTACAATGAGCAGTTCTTC. It codes for CATTYYNEQFF.

This clonotype came up a few times. This may be a read error: a much more frequent sequence differs by one nucleotide. The chain couples TRBV10-3 to TRBJ1-2, with 7 bases lining up with TRBD1. Germline-derived CDR1 and CDR2 are ENHRY and SYGVKD. This CDR3 spans 17 amino acids. The CDR3 DNA reads TGTGCCAGCAGTGAGACAGGGTGGCCCCTCGGCAGCTATGGCTACGCCTTC. Translating it yields CASSETGWPLGSYGYAF.

The chain joins TRBV12-3 or TRBV12-4 to TRBJ1-2; D remains unclear. The CDR3 has 12 amino acids. Trimming shortened V by 3 bases and J by 5 bases, and 7 bases separated the two germline ends. CDR3 protein: CASSFSQYGYTF. The CDR3, as DNA: TGTGCCAGCAGTTTCTCACAGTATGGCTACACCTTC.

The chain links TRBV24-1 to TRBJ2-5; 12 bases map to TRBD1. The J segment lost 5 bases and the V segment lost 6 bases, leaving 6 bases of the junction unmatched. CDR1 and CDR2 (germline): KGHDR, SFDVKD. There are 15 residues in the CDR3. CDR3 region: CATSNPGQGAETQYF. For the CDR3, the DNA is TGTGCCACCAGTAACCCGGGACAGGGGGCTGAGACCCAGTACTTC.

This clonotype has just a few counts. The V gene is TRBV28, the J gene TRBJ1-2, with D tentatively TRBD1 (5 bases). Germline CDR1 and CDR2: MDHEN and SYDVKM. The CDR3 is made up of 15 amino acids. Trimming removed 2 bases at V and 5 bases at J, with 15 bases between. This CDR3 is CASSLGGSPEYGYTF. In DNA form, the CDR3 reads TGTGCCAGCAGTTTAGGGGGGTCCCCAGAATATGGCTACACCTTC.

The genes are TRBV12-5 and TRBJ1-1; 10 nucleotides align to TRBD1. Germline V gives CDR1 LGHNT, CDR2 FRNRAP. The CDR3 sequence is 14 residues long. The CDR3: CASGRRDRGSAAFF. CDR3 in DNA: TGTGCCAGCGGCCGCCGGGACAGGGGTTCGGCGGCTTTCTTT.

Turning to this clonotype: The CDR3 carries no conserved terminal phenylalanine or tryptophan, so it likely arises from a read error. This CDR3 is CSARLLETQYL. CDR3 coding DNA: TGCAGTGCTAGGTTGCTCGAGACCCAGTACCTC. This rearrangement joins TRBV20-1 to TRBJ2-5; D not certain. CDR1 and CDR2 from the germline V gene are DFQATT and SNEGSKA (reference sequence). With 3 bases removed from V and 5 bases from J, the gap between germline ends came to 7 bases. The CDR3 loop spans 11 amino acids.

This clonotype occurred many times. The chain is built from TRBV19 and TRBJ1-2; TRBD1 matches 7 bases. The CDR3 runs to 17 residues. With 1 base clipped from V and 2 bases from J, the junction kept 10 bases outside the gene matches. Germline CDR1 reads LNHDA; CDR2 reads SQIVND (reference sequence). The CDR3 DNA sequence: TGTGCCAGTAGTATAGCGACAGGGTCCTCGCCGAACTATGGCTACACCTTC. Its protein product is CASSIATGSSPNYGYTF.

On this clonotype itself: This is likely a read error, given that the CDR3 carries no conserved phenylalanine or tryptophan at its end. This rearrangement joins TRBV12-3 or TRBV12-4 to TRBJ2-5; D not certain. The V and J ends lost 3 bases and 4 bases respectively, with 15 bases between them. This CDR3 is built from 15 residues. The CDR3 DNA reads TGTGCCAGCAGTTTCCCGTTCAGCCCAAGAGAGACCCAGTACTAC. The encoded protein is CASSFPFSPRETQYY.

The V and J genes are TRBV9 and TRBJ1-1, with D unclear. The V gene lost 0 bases and the J gene lost 6 bases, with 9 bases spanning the gap. The CDR3 loop spans 13 amino acids. The germline V gene has CDR1 SGDLS and CDR2 YYNGEE. The chain's CDR3 is CASSVGQLAEAFF. The CDR3 coding sequence is TGTGCCAGCAGCGTAGGGCAGTTGGCTGAAGCTTTCTTT.

Many counts were recorded for this clonotype. This sequence joins TRBV19 and TRBJ2-5; 8 bases fit TRBD1. This CDR3 comprises 14 residues. Trimming took 6 bases from V and 4 from J; bases not matched to a gene: 7. Germline CDR1 and CDR2: LNHDA and SQIVND (reference sequence). The CDR3 spells CASRPGQGPETQYF. The CDR3 nucleotides are TGTGCCAGTAGACCAGGACAGGGTCCAGAGACCCAGTACTTC.

This chain uses TRBV24-1 with TRBJ1-2; 7 bases align to TRBD1. Germline lookup yields CDR1 KGHDR and CDR2 SFDVKD. V gave up 4 bases and J gave up 5 bases; unmatched junction bases: 3. The CDR3 has 13 amino acids. CDR3 amino acids: CATSEQGKYGYTF. In nucleotides, the CDR3 is TGTGCCACCAGTGAACAGGGGAAATATGGCTACACCTTC.